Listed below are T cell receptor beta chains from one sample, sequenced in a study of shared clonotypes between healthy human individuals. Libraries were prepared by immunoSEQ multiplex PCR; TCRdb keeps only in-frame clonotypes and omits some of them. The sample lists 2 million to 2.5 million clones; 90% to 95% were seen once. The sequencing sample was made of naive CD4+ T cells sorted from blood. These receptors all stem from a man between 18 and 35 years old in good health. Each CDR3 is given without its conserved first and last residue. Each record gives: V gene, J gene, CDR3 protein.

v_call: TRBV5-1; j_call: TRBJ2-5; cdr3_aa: ASSKRQGANYQETQY
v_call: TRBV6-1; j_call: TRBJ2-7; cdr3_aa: ASSEALLAGAFPEQY
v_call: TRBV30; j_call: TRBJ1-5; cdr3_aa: AWSVRRGGGNQPQH
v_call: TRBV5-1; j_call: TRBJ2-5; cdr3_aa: ASGPGFQETQY
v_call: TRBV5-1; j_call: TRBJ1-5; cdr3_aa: ASSPGWGDQPQH
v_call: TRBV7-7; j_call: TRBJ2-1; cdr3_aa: ASSLDGYSNEQF
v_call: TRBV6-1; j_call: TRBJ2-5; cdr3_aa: ASRRAVAPETQY
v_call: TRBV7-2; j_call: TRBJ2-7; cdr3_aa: ASSLGGTGFGEQY
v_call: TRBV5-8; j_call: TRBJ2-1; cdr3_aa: ASSLALGRSNEQF
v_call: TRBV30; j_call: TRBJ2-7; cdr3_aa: WGAPYEQY
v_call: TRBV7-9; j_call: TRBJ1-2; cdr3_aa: ASSKENLDYT
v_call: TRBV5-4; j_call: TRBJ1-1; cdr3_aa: ASSFPRTASTEAF
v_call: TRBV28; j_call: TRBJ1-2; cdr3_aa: ASSHGREIYGYT
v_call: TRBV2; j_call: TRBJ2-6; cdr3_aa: ASRERGANVLT
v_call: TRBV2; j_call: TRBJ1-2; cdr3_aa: ASSEVPGGMDGYT
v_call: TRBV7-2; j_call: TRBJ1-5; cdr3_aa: ASSAGQGSNQPQH
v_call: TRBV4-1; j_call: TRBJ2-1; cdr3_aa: ASSQELLSGEYNEQF
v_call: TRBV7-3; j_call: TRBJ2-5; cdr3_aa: ASSFNGLETQY
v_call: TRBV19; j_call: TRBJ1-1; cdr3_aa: ASLNLGNTEAF
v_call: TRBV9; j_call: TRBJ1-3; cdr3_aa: ASSVGWTSSSGNTIY
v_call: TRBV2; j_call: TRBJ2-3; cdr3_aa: ASKVDRGFTDTQY
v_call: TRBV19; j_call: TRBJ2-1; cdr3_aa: ASSIDRRQGNEQF
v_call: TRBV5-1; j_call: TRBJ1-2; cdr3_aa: ASSWDRNYGYT
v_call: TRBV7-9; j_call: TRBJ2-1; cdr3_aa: ASTLGGSQAF
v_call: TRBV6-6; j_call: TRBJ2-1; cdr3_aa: ASSWGGDSYNEQF
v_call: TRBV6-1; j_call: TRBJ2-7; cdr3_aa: ASRLNQGPSYEQY
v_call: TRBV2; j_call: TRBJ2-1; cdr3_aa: ASRLKNEQF
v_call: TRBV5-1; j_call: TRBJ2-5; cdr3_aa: ASSLWAGDSETQY
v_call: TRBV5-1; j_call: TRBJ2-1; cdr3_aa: ASSRGQGSYHEQF